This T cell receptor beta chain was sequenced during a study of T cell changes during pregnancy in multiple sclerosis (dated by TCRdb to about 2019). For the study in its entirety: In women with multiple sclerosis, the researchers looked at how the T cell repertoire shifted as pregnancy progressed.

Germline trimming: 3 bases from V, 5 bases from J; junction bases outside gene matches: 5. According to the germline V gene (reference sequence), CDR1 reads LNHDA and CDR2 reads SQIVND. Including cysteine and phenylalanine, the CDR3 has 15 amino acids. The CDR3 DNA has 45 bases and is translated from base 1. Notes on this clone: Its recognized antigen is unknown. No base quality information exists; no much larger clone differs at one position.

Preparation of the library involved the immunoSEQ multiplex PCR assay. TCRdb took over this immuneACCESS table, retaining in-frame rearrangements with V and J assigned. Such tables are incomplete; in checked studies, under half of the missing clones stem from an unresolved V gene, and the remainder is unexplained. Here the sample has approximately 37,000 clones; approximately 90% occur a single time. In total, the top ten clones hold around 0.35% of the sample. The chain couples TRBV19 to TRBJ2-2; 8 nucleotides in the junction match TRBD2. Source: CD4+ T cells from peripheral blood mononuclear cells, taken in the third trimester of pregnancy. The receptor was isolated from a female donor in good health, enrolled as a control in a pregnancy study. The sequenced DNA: TGTGCCAGTAGTATCGGGGGGGCAGGAACCGGGGAGCTGTTTTTT. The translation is CASSIGGAGTGELFF.